This T cell receptor beta chain stems from a study of graft-versus-host responses after intestinal transplantation. Study-wide background: As for transplant type, recipients had multivisceral, liver-intestinal, or isolated intestinal grafts.

Study findings and constraints: Recipient-marrow GvH clones were detected, some having first appeared in ileum or blood.

The CDR3 is 15 amino acids. The trim removed 4 bases at V and 5 bases at J, leaving 7 bases unmatched. CDR1 SGDLS and CDR2 YYNGEE come from the germline V gene. Intraepithelial plus lamina propria lymphocytes were released by processing graft tissue. Turning to this clone: Its antigen is currently unknown.

Using immunoSEQ multiplex PCR, the repertoire was profiled, and TCRdb retains in-frame clones only, with some absent. The sample includes more than 50,000 clones, around 90% seen only once; the top ten take about 1.7%. The chain carries TRBV9 and TRBJ2-2; the match to TRBD1 covers 8 bases. The source is a human patient who received an intestinal transplant, so some T cells may come from the graft donor. The sample here was ileum tissue, taken approximately 370 days after transplant. For the CDR3, the DNA is TGTGCCAGCAGCCTTCGACAGGGGAGGACCGGGGAGCTGTTTTTT. It translates to CASSLRQGRTGELFF.